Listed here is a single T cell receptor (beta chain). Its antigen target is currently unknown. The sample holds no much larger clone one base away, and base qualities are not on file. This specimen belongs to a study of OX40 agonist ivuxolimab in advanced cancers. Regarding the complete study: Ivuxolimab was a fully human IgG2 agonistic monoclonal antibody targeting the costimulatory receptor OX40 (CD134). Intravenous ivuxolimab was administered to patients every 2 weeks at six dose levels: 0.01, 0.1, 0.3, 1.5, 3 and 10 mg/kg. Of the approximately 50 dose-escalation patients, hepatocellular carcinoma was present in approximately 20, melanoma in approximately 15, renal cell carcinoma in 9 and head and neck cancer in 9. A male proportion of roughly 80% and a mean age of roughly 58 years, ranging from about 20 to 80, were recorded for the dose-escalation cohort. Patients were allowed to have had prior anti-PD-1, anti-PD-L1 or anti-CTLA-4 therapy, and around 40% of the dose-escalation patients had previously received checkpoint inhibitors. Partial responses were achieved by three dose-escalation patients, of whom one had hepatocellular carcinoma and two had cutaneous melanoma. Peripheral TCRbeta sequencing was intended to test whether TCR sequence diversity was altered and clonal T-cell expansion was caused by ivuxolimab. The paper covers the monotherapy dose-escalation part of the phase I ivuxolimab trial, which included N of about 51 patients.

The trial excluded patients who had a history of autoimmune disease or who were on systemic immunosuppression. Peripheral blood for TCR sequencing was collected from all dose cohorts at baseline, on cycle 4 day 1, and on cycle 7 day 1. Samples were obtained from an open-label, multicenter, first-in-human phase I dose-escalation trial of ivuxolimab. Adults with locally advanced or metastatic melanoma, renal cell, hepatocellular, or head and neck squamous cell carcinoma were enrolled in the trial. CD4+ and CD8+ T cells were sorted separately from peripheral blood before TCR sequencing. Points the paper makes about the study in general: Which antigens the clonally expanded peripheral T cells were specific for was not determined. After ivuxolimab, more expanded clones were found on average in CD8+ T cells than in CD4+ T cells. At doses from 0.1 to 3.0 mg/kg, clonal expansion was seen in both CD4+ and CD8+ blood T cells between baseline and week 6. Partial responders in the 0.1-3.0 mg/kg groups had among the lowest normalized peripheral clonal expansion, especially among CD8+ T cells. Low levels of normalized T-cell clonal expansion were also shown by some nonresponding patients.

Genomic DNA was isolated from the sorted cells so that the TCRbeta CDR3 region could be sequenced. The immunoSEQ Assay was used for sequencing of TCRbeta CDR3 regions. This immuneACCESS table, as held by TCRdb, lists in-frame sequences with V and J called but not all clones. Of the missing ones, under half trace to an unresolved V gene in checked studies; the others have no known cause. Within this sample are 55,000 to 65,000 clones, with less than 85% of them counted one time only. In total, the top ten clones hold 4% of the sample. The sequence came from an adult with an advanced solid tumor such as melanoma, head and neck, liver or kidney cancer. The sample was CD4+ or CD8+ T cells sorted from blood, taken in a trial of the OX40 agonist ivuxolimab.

The CDR3 region reads CASPRGEAFF. The bases are TGTGCCAGTCCAAGAGGTGAAGCTTTCTTT. Recombination linked TRBV6-5 to TRBJ1-1; a confident D gene designation cannot be given. Trimming costs V 9 bases and J 7 bases, and their ends lie 9 bases apart. Counted from cysteine to phenylalanine, this CDR3 has 10 amino acids. Only the CDR3 region is kept as DNA, spanning 30 bases read in frame from base 1. Reading the germline V gene gives CDR1 MNHEY and CDR2 SVGAGI.